This TCR beta chain was observed in a study of cytomegalovirus exposure and HLA in healthy donors. Study at large: HLA-typed donors contributed 80 million or so unique TCRs, which were held in an early data release. Study results and limitations: Reportedly, cytomegalovirus status was diagnosed with high sensitivity and specificity. The only immune exposure information that was available was CMV serostatus.

Looked up from germline, CDR1 is SGHVS and CDR2 is FQNEAQ. V was clipped by 1 base and J by 0 bases, with 7 bases between them. The CDR3 consists of 15 residues. A word on this clone: The target antigen is unknown.

A multiplex PCR was run with 60 Vbeta primers and 13 Jbeta primers. Sequencing used immunoSEQ multiplex PCR; TCRdb keeps in-frame clones, though not all of them. The sample yields under 150,000 clones, over 70% seen once. This sequence was found in a man between 18 and 35 years old in good health and CMV-seronegative. The rearrangement joins TRBV7-8 to TRBJ2-1; possible D gene TRBD1, 5 bases. Sequenced input: PBMCs. CDR3 amino acids: CASSLEGVSYNEQFF. DNA for the CDR3: TGTGCCAGCAGCTTAGAAGGGGTCTCCTACAATGAGCAGTTCTTC. Variable domain in full (rest from reference TRBV7-8 and TRBJ2-1): GAGVSQSPRYKVAKRGQDVALRCDPISGHVSLFWYQQALGQGPEFLTYFQNEAQLDKSGLPSDRFFAERPEGSVSTLKIQRTQQEDSAVYLCASSLEGVSYNEQFFGPGTRLTVL.